This TCR beta chain was profiled in a study of cytomegalovirus exposure and HLA in healthy donors. Study outcomes and limitations: Highly shared variants forming one cluster were likely a sequencing artifact. Whilst most TCR sequences proved rare, a subset of public TCRs occurred across many donors. V- and J-gene trimming in TCR beta was tied to a missense DCLRE1C variant by an analysis performed later. Associated with HLA alleles at 0.05 false discovery rate in a later analysis were around 15,000 TCR beta sequences.

A note on this clone: Its specificity is not known. One end of the junction varies from germline; a read error may be responsible.

The CDR3 is 13 amino acids. CDR1 is SGHNT, CDR2 YYREEE, per germline (reference sequence). 13 Jbeta primers and 60 Vbeta primers were used for the PCR. Profiled with immunoSEQ multiplex PCR; TCRdb holds only in-frame clones, not every one. Of 140,000 or so clones detected, 60% to 80% appear once; the ten largest clones hold less than 2%. Material for sequencing was PBMCs. The genes are TRBV5-4 and TRBJ1-2, with 8 positions matching TRBD1. The sequence derives from a woman in her twenties or thirties in good health and CMV-seronegative. CDR3 DNA: TGTGCCAGCAGCTTTCCAGGGGGCAATGGCCACACCTTC. Translation gives CASSFPGGNGHTF.